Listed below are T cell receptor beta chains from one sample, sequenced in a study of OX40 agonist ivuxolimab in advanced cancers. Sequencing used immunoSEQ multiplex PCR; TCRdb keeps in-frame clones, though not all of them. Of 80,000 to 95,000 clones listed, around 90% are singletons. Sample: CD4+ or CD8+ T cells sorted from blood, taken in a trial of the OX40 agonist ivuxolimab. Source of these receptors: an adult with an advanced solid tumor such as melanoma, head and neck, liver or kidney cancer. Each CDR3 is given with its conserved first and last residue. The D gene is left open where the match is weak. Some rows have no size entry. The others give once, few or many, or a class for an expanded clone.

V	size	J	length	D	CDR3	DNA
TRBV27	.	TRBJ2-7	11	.	CASSLGYEQYF	TGTGCCAGCAGTTTAGGGTACGAGCAGTACTTC
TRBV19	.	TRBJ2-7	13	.	CASSIGQSPRRYF	TGTGCCAGTAGTATCGGACAGTCCCCAAGGAGGTACTTC
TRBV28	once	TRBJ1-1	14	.	CASSSTVGGTEAFF	TGTGCCAGCAGTTCCACGGTCGGGGGCACTGAAGCTTTCTTT
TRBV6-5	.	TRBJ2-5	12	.	CASSRATRAQYF	TGTGCCAGCAGTAGGGCCACCCGCGCTCAGTACTTC
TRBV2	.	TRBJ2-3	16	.	CASKPVGLLAADTQYF	TGTGCCAGCAAGCCTGTGGGACTTTTAGCCGCGGATACGCAGTATTTT
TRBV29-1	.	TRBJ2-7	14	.	CSVGGRTPDYEQYF	TGCAGCGTTGGAGGGAGGACACCCGACTACGAGCAGTACTTC
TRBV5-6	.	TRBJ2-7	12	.	CASSLGGVEQYF	TGTGCCAGCAGCTTGGGCGGGGTCGAGCAGTACTTC
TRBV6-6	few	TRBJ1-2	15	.	CASSYPQGDNYGYTF	TGTGCCAGCAGTTACCCCCAGGGAGATAACTATGGCTACACCTTC
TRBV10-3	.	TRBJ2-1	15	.	CAITEEGAGYNEQFF	TGTGCCATCACAGAGGAGGGAGCGGGCTACAATGAGCAGTTCTTC
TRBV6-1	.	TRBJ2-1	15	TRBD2	CASSDRAGGPDEQFF	TGTGCCAGCAGTGACCGAGCGGGAGGGCCCGATGAGCAGTTCTTC
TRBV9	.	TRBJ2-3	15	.	CASSVGGSVGDTQYF	TGTGCCAGCAGCGTAGGCGGGTCGGTCGGGGATACGCAGTATTTT
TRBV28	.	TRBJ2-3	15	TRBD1	CASSLYQGAVDTQYF	TGTGCCAGCAGTCTGTACCAGGGGGCGGTGGATACGCAGTATTTT
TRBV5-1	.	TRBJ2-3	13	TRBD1	CASRGQILNTQYF	TGCGCCAGTAGGGGACAGATCCTTAATACGCAGTATTTT
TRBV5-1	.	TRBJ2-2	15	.	CASSLGASTTGELFF	TGCGCCAGCAGCTTGGGGGCTTCTACCACCGGGGAGCTGTTTTTT
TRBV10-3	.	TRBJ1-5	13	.	CAISAANNQPQHF	TGTGCCATCAGCGCGGCGAACAATCAGCCCCAGCATTTT
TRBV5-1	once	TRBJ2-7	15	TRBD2	CASKEREASSYEQYF	TGCGCCAGCAAGGAGCGGGAGGCCTCCTCCTACGAGCAGTACTTC
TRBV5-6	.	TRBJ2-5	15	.	CASSSRVAARETQYF	TGTGCCAGCAGCTCCCGGGTGGCAGCACGCGAGACCCAGTACTTC
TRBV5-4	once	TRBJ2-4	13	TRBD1	CASSPQGADIQYF	TGTGCCAGCAGTCCACAGGGGGCGGACATTCAGTACTTC
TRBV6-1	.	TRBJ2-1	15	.	CASTLGGNSYNEQFF	TGTGCCAGCACCTTGGGGGGAAATTCCTACAATGAGCAGTTCTTC
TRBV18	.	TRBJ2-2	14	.	CASSQRQNTGELFF	TGTGCCAGCTCCCAAAGGCAGAACACCGGGGAGCTGTTTTTT
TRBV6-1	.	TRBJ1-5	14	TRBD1	CASSVTGGDQPQHF	TGTGCCAGCAGTGTCACAGGGGGCGATCAGCCCCAGCATTTT
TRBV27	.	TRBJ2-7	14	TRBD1	CASSPRQGTYEQYF	TGTGCCAGCAGTCCTCGACAGGGAACCTACGAGCAGTACTTC
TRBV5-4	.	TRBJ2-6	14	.	CASSPPGGANVLTF	TGTGCCAGCAGCCCCCCGGGCGGGGCCAACGTCCTGACTTTC
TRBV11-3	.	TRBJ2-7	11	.	CASSSLDEQYF	TGTGCCAGCAGTAGTCTAGACGAGCAGTACTTC
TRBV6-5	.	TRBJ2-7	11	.	CASTSGSEQYF	TGTGCCAGTACCTCGGGGAGCGAGCAGTACTTC
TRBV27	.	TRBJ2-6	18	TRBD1	CASSNIGQGRLGANVLTF	TGTGCCAGCAGTAATATCGGACAGGGGCGGCTGGGGGCCAACGTCCTGACTTTC
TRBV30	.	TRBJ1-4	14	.	CACQKVGKREKLFF	TGTGCCTGCCAGAAGGTGGGAAAAAGAGAAAAACTGTTTTTT
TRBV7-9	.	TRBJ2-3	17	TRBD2	CASSGWGLAGAGDTQYF	TGTGCCAGCAGCGGCTGGGGGCTAGCGGGAGCTGGAGATACGCAGTATTTT
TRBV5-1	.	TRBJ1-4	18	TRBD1	CASSRQGFGRPHNEKLFF	TGCGCCAGCAGTCGACAGGGGTTCGGGAGGCCCCATAATGAAAAACTGTTTTTT
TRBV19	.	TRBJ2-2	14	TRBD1	CASRGTGITGELFF	TGTGCCAGTAGAGGGACAGGGATTACCGGGGAGCTGTTTTTT
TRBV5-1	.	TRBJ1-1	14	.	CASSLTVGNTEAFF	TGCGCCAGCAGCCTAACAGTCGGGAACACTGAAGCTTTCTTT
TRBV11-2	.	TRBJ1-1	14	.	CASSLKWAATEAFF	TGTGCCAGCAGCTTAAAATGGGCAGCCACTGAAGCTTTCTTT
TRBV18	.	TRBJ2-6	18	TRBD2	CASSQRTSGSTGANVLTF	TGTGCCAGCTCCCAACGGACTAGCGGGAGTACTGGGGCCAACGTCCTGACTTTC
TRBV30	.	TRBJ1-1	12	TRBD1	CAWSPRQGRAFF	TGTGCCTGGAGTCCGCGACAGGGGAGGGCTTTCTTT
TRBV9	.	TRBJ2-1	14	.	CASGGHGSYNEQFF	TGTGCCTCCGGGGGACACGGCTCCTACAATGAGCAGTTCTTC
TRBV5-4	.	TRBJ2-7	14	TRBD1	CASSMTTGSYEQYF	TGTGCCAGCAGCATGACGACAGGGAGCTACGAGCAGTACTTC
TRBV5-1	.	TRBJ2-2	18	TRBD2	CASSLRQAGGPGTGELFF	TGCGCCAGCAGCTTGCGGCAAGCGGGAGGGCCAGGCACCGGGGAGCTGTTTTTT
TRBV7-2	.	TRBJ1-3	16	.	CASSLEGAGAGNTIYF	TGTGCCAGCAGCTTAGAGGGAGCAGGGGCAGGAAACACCATATATTTT
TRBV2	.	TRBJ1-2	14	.	CASSGEGVHYGYTF	TGTGCCAGCAGTGGTGAGGGGGTTCACTATGGCTACACCTTC
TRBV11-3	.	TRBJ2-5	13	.	CASSLSQGVTQYF	TGTGCCAGCAGCTTAAGCCAGGGAGTGACCCAGTACTTC
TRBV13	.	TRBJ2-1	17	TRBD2	CASSLGGLAGGPNEQFF	TGTGCCAGCAGCTTAGGGGGACTAGCGGGAGGGCCGAATGAGCAGTTCTTC
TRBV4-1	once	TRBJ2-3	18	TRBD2	CASSQDYWGAGLTDTQYF	TGCGCCAGCAGCCAAGATTATTGGGGAGCGGGATTGACAGATACGCAGTATTTT
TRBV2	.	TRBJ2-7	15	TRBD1	CASKTDRGAIYEQYF	TGTGCCAGTAAAACGGACAGGGGCGCAATCTACGAGCAGTACTTC
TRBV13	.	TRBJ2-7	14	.	CASSLGEGPNEQYF	TGTGCCAGCAGCTTAGGGGAGGGCCCAAACGAGCAGTACTTC
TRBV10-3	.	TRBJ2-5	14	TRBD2	CAIRGEGTGETQYF	TGTGCCATCAGGGGGGAGGGGACTGGAGAGACCCAGTACTTC
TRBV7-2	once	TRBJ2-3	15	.	CASSLWTGPTDTQYF	TGTGCCAGCAGCTTATGGACGGGGCCCACAGATACGCAGTATTTT
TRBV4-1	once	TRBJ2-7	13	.	CASSLGQTYEQYF	TGCGCCAGCAGCTTAGGACAGACCTACGAGCAGTACTTC
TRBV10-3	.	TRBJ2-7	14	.	CAISESTATYEQYF	TGTGCCATCAGTGAGTCGACGGCCACCTACGAGCAGTACTTC